This T cell receptor (beta chain) was observed in a study of blood T cell repertoires in COVID-19. About the research overall: The United States, Italy and Spain supplied acute and convalescent COVID-19 samples. Nucleic acid was either cDNA or gDNA, and it came from T cells, B-cell-depleted T cells, or PBMCs.

This CDR3 contains 15 residues. Germline CDR1 SGHAT, CDR2 FQNNGV. V lost 0 bases and J lost 4; bases outside the gene matches: 1. This clone was counted ten times or more. Original methodology: Nucleated cell counts were estimated from reference gene primer amplification. The assay was immunoSEQ multiplex PCR, and TCRdb's table has in-frame clones only and misses some. D and trimming were read from the DNA, whereas the V and J calls and clone size are those reported in that table. The table shows some 240,000 clones, with less than 85% occurring only once. The clonotype was recovered from a woman in her 70s with acute or convalescent COVID-19. The sequenced sample was peripheral blood. The chain links TRBV11-2 to TRBJ2-2; 8 positions match TRBD2. As DNA, the CDR3 is TGTGCCAGCAGCTTAGAGAGCGGGGGCACCGGGGAGCTGTTTTTT. Translated: CASSLESGGTGELFF.